Listed below are T cell receptor beta chains from one sample, sequenced in a study of blood T cells in healthy people across ages. TCRdb passed the 5' RACE reads through MiXCR, listing each CDR3 protein once. Counted here are around 800,000 distinct CDR3 sequences, approximately 59% occurring once; the ten biggest clones make up around a quarter. Input material: blood. The source is a man aged 30-40 years in good health. Each CDR3 is given with its conserved first and last residue. The D gene is left open where the match is weak. Size is omitted from some rows. Given values are once, few, many or a class for expanded clones.

length,size,V,J,D,DNA,CDR3
15,-,TRBV7-3,TRBJ2-5,TRBD2,TGTGCCAGCAGCTTAGCTAGCGGGGGAATAGAGACCCAGTACTTC,CASSLASGGIETQYF
17,-,TRBV4-1,TRBJ2-1,TRBD2,TGCGCCAGCAGCCAAGATGCCTTGGGACTAGCTGTCAATGAGCAGTTCTTC,CASSQDALGLAVNEQFF
14,-,TRBV12-3/TRBV12-4,TRBJ1-5,TRBD1,TGTGCCAGCACCCAAGGGGGCGCGGGGCAGCCCCAGCATTTT,CASTQGGAGQPQHF
14,-,TRBV25-1,TRBJ1-6,-,TGTGCCAGCAGTGAATCTCCCCATAATTCACCCCTCCACTTT,CASSESPHNSPLHF
16,-,TRBV10-3,TRBJ2-1,TRBD2,TGTGCCATCAGATCGACCGGGGGGGCGATTTACAATGAGCAGTTCTTC,CAIRSTGGAIYNEQFF
13,-,TRBV15,TRBJ2-1,-,TGTGCCACCAGCAGCGATAGAGGAAATGAGCAGTTCTTC,CATSSDRGNEQFF
15,once,TRBV2,TRBJ1-3,TRBD1,TGTGCCAGCAGTGAGAGGACAGGGGCTGGAAACACCATATATTTT,CASSERTGAGNTIYF
17,-,TRBV6-5,TRBJ2-3,TRBD1,TGTGCCAGCAGTTACCATTTGGGGACAGGGAAGACAGATACGCAGTATTTT,CASSYHLGTGKTDTQYF
13,few,TRBV12-3/TRBV12-4,TRBJ2-4,-,TGTGCCAGCACCACGGGGGCCAAAAACATTCAGTACTTC,CASTTGAKNIQYF
14,-,TRBV3-1,TRBJ2-5,TRBD2,TGTGCCAGCAGCCAAGATGGAGCGGGGGAGACCCAGTACTTC,CASSQDGAGETQYF
14,few,TRBV3-1,TRBJ2-5,-,TGTGCCAGCAGCCAAGGACGAGTAACGGAGACCCAGTACTTC,CASSQGRVTETQYF
13,few,TRBV20-1,TRBJ1-5,-,TGCAGTGCTAGCCTTCAGTTGGCTCAGCCCCAGCATTTT,CSASLQLAQPQHF
14,-,TRBV7-2,TRBJ2-5,TRBD1,TGTGCCAGCAGCACAGGACAGGGGGCTTGGACCCAGTACTTC,CASSTGQGAWTQYF
15,-,TRBV12-3/TRBV12-4,TRBJ2-5,-,TGTGCCAGCAGTTTAGTGACGGGGCAGGGAGAGACCCAGTACTTC,CASSLVTGQGETQYF